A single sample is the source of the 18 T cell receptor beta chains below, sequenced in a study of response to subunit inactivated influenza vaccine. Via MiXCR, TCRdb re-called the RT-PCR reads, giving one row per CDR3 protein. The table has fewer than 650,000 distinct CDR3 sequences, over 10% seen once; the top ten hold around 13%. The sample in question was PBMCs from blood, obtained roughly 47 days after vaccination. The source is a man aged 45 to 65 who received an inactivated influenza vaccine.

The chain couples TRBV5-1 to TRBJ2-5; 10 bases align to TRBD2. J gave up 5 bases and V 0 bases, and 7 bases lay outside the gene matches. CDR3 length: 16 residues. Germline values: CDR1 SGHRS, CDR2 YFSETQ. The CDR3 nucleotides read TGCGCCAGCAGCTTGGGTGCTAGCGGGAGTCGTGAGACCCAGTACTTC. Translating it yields CASSLGASGSRETQYF.

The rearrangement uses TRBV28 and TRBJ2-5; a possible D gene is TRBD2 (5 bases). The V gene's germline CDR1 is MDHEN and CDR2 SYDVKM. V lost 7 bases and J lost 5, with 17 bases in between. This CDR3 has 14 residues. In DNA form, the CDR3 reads TGTGCCAGCAAAGACCCTGCGAGGGTGGAGACCCAGTACTTC. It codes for CASKDPARVETQYF.

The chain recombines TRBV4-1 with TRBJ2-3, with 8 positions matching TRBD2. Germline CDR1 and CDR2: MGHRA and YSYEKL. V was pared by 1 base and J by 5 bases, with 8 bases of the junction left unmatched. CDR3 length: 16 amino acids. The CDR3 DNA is TGCGCCAGCAGCCAAGGAGCGGGGGACCTGAGAGATACGCAGTATTTT. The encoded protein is CASSQGAGDLRDTQYF.

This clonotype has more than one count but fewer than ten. The chain's CDR3 is CASSDSRSDTQYF. The DNA of the CDR3 is TGTGCCAGCAGTGATTCTAGGTCAGATACGCAGTATTTT. This rearrangement joins TRBV25-1 to TRBJ2-3; D gene uncertain. Germline loops: CDR1 MGHDK, CDR2 SYGVNS. The CDR3 length is 13 residues. The V and J ends lost 3 bases and 4 bases respectively, with 8 bases between them.

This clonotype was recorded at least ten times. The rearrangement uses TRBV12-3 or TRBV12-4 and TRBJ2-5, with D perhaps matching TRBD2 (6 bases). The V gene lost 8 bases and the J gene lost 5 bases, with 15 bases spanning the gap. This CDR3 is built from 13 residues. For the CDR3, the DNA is TGTGCCAGCGCCGTGCGGGGCGGGGAGACCCAGTACTTC. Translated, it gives CASAVRGGETQYF.

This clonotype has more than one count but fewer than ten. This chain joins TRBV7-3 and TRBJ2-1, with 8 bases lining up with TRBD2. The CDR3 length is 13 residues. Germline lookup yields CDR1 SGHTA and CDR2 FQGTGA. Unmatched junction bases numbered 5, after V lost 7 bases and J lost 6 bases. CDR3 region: CASMASGSNEQFF. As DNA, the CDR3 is TGTGCCAGCATGGCAAGCGGGAGCAATGAGCAGTTCTTC.

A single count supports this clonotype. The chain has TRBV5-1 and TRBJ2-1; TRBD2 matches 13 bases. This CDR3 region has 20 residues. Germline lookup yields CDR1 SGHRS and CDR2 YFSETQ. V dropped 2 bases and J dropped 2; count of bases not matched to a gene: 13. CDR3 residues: CASSFYSSSTSGRAYNEQFF. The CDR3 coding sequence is TGCGCCAGCAGCTTTTACTCCTCGAGTACTAGCGGGAGGGCCTACAATGAGCAGTTCTTC.

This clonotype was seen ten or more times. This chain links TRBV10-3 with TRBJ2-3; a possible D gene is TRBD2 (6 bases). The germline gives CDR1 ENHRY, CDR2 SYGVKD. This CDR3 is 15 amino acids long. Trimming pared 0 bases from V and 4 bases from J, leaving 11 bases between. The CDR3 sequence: CAISESTGEPDTQYF. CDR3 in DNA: TGTGCCATCAGTGAGTCAACGGGAGAACCAGATACGCAGTATTTT.

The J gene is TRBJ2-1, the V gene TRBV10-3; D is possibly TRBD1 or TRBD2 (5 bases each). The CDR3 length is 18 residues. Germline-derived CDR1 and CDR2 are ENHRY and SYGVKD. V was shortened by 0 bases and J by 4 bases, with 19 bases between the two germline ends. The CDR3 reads CAISESRSGDGAYNEQFF. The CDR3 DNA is TGTGCCATCAGTGAGTCGAGAAGTGGGGACGGAGCTTACAATGAGCAGTTCTTC.

In DNA form, the CDR3 reads TGTGCCAGCAGCCCGGGACTAGCGGGAGGTTTTTGCGAGCAGTACTTC. It translates to CASSPGLAGGFCEQYF. The gene calls are TRBV3-1 and TRBJ2-7, with 15 bases that match TRBD2. This CDR3 comprises 16 residues. CDR1 is LGHDT, CDR2 YNNKEL, per germline (reference sequence). Germline trimming cut 4 bases from V and 6 bases from J; bases unmatched to any gene: 7.

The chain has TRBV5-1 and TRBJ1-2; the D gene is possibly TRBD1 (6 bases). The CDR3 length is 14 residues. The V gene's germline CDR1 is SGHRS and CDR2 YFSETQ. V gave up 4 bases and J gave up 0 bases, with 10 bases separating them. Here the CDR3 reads CASSRQAPNYGYTF. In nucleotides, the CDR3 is TGCGCCAGCAGCCGACAGGCCCCTAACTATGGCTACACCTTC.

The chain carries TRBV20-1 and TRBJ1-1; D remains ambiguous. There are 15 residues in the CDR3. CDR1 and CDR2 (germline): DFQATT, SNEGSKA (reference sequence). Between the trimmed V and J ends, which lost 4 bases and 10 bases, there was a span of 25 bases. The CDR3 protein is CSATHPRQIGFRAFF. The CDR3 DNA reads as TGCAGTGCTACCCATCCGAGGCAGATTGGTTTTCGAGCTTTCTTT.

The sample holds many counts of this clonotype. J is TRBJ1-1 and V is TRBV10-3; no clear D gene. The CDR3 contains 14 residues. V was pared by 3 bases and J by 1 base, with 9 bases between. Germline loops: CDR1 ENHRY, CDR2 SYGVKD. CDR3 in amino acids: CAISDERANTEAFF. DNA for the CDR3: TGTGCCATCAGTGACGAGCGGGCGAACACTGAAGCTTTCTTT.

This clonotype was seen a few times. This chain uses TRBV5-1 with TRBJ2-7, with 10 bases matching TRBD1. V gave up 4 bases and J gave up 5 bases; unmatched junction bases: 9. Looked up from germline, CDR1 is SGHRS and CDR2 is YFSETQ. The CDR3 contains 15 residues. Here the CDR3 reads CASSTSTGGQDEQYF. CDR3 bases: TGCGCCAGCAGCACTTCGACAGGGGGCCAGGACGAGCAGTACTTC.

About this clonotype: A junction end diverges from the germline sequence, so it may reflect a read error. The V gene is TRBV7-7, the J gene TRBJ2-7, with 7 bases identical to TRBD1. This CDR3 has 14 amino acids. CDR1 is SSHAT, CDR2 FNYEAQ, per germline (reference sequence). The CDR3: CASSLGDSTYEQYF. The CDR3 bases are TGTGCTAGCAGCTTAGGGGACAGTACCTACGAGCAGTACTTC.

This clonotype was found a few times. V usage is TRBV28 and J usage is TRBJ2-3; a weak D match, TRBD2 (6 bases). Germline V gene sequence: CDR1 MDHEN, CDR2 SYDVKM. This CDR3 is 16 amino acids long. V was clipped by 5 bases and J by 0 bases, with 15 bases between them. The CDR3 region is CASSRRAAGSTDTQYF. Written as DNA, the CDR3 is TGTGCCAGCAGTCGCCGGGCAGCGGGTAGCACAGATACGCAGTATTTT.

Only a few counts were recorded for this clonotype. CDR3 bases: TGTGCCAGCAGCTTAGGAGGAGGACCCAATCAGCCCCAGCATTTT. Its translation: CASSLGGGPNQPQHF. The gene calls are TRBV7-9 and TRBJ1-5; unclear D gene. CDR1 is SEHNR and CDR2 is FQNEAQ in the germline V gene (reference sequence). Trimming took off 1 base at V and 3 bases at J, with 10 bases between the two ends. The CDR3 runs to 15 residues.

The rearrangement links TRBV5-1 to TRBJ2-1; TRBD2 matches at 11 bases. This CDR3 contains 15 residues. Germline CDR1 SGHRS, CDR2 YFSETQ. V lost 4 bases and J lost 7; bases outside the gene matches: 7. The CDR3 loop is CASSPTSGSGNEQFF. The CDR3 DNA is TGCGCCAGCAGCCCTACTAGCGGGAGTGGTAATGAGCAGTTCTTC.